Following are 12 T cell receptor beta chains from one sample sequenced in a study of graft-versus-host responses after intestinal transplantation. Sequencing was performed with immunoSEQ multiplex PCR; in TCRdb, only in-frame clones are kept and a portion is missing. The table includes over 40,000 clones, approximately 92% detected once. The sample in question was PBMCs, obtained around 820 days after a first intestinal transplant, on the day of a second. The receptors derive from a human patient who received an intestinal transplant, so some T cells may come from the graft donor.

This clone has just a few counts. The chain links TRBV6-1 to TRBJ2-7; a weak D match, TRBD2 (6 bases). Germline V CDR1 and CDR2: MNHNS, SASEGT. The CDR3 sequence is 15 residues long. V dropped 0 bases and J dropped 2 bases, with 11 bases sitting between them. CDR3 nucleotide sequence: TGTGCCAGCAGTGAAGCGGGAGGTGTAACCTACGAGCAGTACTTC. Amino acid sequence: CASSEAGGVTYEQYF.

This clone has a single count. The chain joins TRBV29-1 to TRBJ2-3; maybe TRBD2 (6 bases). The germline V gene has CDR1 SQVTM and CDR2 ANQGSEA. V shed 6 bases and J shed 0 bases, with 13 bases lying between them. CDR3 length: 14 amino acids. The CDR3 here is CSVNGGISTDTQYF. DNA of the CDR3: TGCAGCGTCAATGGGGGGATTAGCACAGATACGCAGTATTTT.

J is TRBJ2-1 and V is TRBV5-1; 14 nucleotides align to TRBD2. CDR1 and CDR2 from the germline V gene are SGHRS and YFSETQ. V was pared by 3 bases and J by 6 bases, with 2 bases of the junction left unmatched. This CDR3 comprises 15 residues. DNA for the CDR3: TGCGCCAGCAGCTATGGACTAGCGGGGGGCAATGAGCAGTTCTTC. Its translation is CASSYGLAGGNEQFF. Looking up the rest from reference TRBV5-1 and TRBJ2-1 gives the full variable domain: KAGVTQTPRYLIKTRGQQVTLSCSPISGHRSVSWYQQTPGQGLQFLFEYFSETQRNKGNFPGRFSGRQFSNSRSEMNVSTLELGDSALYLCASSYGLAGGNEQFFGPGTRLTVL.

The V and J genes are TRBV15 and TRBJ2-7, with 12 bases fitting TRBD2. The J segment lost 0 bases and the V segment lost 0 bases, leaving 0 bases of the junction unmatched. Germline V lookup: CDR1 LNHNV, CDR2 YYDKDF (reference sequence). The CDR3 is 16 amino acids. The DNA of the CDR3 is TGTGCCACCAGCAGAGAGACTAGCGGGAGCTCCTACGAGCAGTACTTC. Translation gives CATSRETSGSSYEQYF.

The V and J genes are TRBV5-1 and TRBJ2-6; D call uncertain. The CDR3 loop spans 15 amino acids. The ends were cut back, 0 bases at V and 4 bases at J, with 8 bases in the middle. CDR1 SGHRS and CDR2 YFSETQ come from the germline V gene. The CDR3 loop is CASSLAGSGANVLTF. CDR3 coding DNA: TGCGCCAGCAGCTTGGCTGGATCCGGGGCCAACGTCCTGACTTTC.

The CDR3 reads CASSLGTGHNSPLHF. For the CDR3, the DNA is TGTGCCAGCAGCTTGGGGACAGGGCATAATTCACCCCTCCACTTT. V is TRBV5-6 and J is TRBJ1-6; 8 bases line up with TRBD1. Losses at the gene ends were 0 bases for V and 5 bases for J; bases not matched to a gene: 1. There are 15 residues in the CDR3. The germline CDR1 and CDR2 sequences are SGHDT and YYEEEE.

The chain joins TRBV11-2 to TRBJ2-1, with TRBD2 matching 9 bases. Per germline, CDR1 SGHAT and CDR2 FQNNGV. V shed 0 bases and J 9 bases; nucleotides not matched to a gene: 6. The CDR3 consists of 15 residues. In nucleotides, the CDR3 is TGTGCCAGCAGCTTAGATCCCGGGACTAGCATTGAGCAGTTCTTC. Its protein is CASSLDPGTSIEQFF.

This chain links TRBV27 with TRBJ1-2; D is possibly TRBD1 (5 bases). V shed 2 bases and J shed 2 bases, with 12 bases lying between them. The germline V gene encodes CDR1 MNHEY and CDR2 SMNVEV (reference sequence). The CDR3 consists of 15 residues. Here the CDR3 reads CASSLGFGGNYGYTF. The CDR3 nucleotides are TGTGCCAGCAGTTTAGGATTTGGGGGGAACTATGGCTACACCTTC.

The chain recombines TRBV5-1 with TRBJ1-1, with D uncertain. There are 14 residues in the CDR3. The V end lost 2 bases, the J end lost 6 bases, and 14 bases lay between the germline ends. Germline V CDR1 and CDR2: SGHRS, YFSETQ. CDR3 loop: CASSLTEWAPEAFF. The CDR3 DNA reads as TGCGCCAGCAGCTTAACAGAGTGGGCCCCTGAAGCTTTCTTT.

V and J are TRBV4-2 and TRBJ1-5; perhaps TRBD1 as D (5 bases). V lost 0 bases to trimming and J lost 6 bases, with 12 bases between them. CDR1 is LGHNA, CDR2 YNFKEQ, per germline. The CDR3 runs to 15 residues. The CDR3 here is CASSQEREGTQPQHF. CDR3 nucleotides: TGTGCCAGCAGCCAAGAAAGGGAGGGGACTCAGCCCCAGCATTTT.

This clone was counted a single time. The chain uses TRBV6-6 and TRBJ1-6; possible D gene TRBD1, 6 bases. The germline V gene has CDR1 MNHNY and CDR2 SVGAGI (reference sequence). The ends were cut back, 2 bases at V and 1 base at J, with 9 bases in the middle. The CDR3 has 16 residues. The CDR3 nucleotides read TGTGCCAGCAGTTACAGGGGGGAGTCCTATAATTCACCCCTCCACTTT. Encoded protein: CASSYRGESYNSPLHF.

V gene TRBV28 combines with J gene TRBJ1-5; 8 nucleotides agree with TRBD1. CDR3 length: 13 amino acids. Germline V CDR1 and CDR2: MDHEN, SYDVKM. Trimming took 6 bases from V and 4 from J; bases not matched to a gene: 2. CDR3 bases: TGTGCCAGCAGCTGGGACAGGAATCAGCCCCAGCATTTT. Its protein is CASSWDRNQPQHF.